This T cell receptor beta chain originates from a study of CD8+CD57+ T cells in acquired aplastic anemia (dated by TCRdb to 2016 to 2019). General notes on the study: Extracted DNA from sorted CD4+ and CD8+ cells averaged around 3.3 ug, ranging from 0.2 to 27.4 ug. A CD8+CD57+ expansion meant a frequency higher than the mean frequency seen in healthy subjects.

From the cysteine through the phenylalanine, the CDR3 covers 12 amino acids. Just CDR3 DNA is preserved here, 36 bases in frame from base 1. V is cut by 9 bases and J by 6 bases, and the space between the germline ends is 9 bases. According to the germline V gene (reference sequence), CDR1 reads LNHDA and CDR2 reads SQIVND. Comments on this clonotype: Its antigen remains unidentified. There are no base qualities to consult, and no much larger clone falls within one base.

The patients picked for sequencing were ones in whom flow cytometry had shown an expansion of CD8+CD57+ cells. Every patient had a diagnosis of severe acquired aplastic anemia based on International Study of Aplastic Anemia and Agranulocytosis and Camitta criteria. At the time blood was sampled, none of the patients had received any therapy. The study deep-sequenced TCR repertoires of sorted CD4+ and CD8+ blood T cells from severe aplastic anemia patients and healthy subjects. Patients were enrolled in the USA under clinicaltrials.gov protocols 00001620, 01623167, 00001397, 00071045, 00081523 and 00961064. Ficoll-Paque density gradient centrifugation was used to isolate peripheral blood mononuclear cells. CD4+ and CD8+ T cells were sorted by FACS or magnetic beads before DNA extraction. Findings and caveats that apply to the study as a whole: Approximately 31 CD8+ CDR3 sequences were found in both patients and controls but appeared to be highly expressed in patients and within the immunodominant clones of the patients. Patients and healthy controls showed no significant difference in CD8+ Simpson's diversity (P=0.060).

Profiling of TCR beta VDJ combinations and CDR3 sequences used genomic DNA as the template. An Illumina HiSeq 2000 was the platform used for TCR repertoire sequencing. In the authors' own workflow: TRBV/TRBJ rearrangement plots, CDR3 size and DJ length profiles, and Simpson's diversity index were used to assess repertoires. The immunodominant clone was defined as the most abundant DNA sequence in deep sequencing data. CDR3 amino acid sequences were screened for sharing across subjects and compared with published repertoires and the VDJdb database. TCRdb cleaned the public reads at Q25 with fastp, built clones with MiXCR and kept in-frame beta chains. Entries that share a CDR3 protein sequence are merged under the most common genes and DNA. The V and J calls, along with clone size, are taken from TCRdb and not from the paper's own processing. The sample yields 450,000 to 600,000 distinct CDR3 sequences; over 25% were counted once. About 0.8% of the sample rests with the top ten.

The sequencing input was sorted CD4+, CD8+, or CD8+CD57+ T cells (not recorded which) from PBMCs. This TCR derives from a human donor with aplastic anemia. The sequence is built from TRBV19 and TRBJ1-6, with TRBD1 as a weak D call on 6 bases. Here the CDR3 is given as CASGGANSPLHF. The DNA sequence follows: TGTGCCAGCGGGGGGGCTAATTCACCCCTCCACTTT.